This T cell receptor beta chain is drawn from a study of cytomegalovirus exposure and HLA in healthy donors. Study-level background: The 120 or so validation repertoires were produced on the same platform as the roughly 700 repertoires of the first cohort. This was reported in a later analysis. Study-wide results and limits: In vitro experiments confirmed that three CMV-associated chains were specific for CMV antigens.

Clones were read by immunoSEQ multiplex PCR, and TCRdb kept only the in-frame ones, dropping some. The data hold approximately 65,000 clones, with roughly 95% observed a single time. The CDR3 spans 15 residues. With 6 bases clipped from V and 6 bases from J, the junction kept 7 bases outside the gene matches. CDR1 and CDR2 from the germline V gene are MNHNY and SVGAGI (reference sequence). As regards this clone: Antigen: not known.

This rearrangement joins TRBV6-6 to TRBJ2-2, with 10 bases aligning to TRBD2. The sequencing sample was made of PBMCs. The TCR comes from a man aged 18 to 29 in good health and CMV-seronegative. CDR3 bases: TGTGCCAGCAGACCGCCCGGGACTAGCGCCGGGGAGCTGTTTTTT. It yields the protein CASRPPGTSAGELFF.